The 21 T cell receptor beta chains below were found in one sample sequenced in a study of shared clonotypes between healthy human individuals. Libraries were prepared by immunoSEQ multiplex PCR; TCRdb keeps only in-frame clonotypes and omits some of them. The sample shows under 1,100,000 clones, 75% to 80% of them seen only once. The sample consisted of memory CD4+ T cells from PBMCs. The subset here: CD45RA-negative fraction. All receptors derive from a man younger than 35 in good health. Some clones in this sample may be carry-over from other donors' samples.

The rearrangement links TRBV20-1 to TRBJ2-1; D is perhaps TRBD2 (6 bases). Trimming stripped 7 bases from V and 8 bases from J, with 12 bases between. CDR1 is DFQATT, CDR2 SNEGSKA, per germline (reference sequence). CDR3 length equals 11 residues. CDR3 bases: TGCAGTGTCAAGTGGAGGGATGAGCAGTTCTTC. It encodes CSVKWRDEQFF.

The genes are TRBV21-1 and TRBJ1-4; the table's D call, TRBD1, was not checked against the DNA. TRBV21-1 is a recognized pseudogene. This CDR3 region has 17 residues. CDR3 region: CASSKRGTPATNEKLFF. The CDR3, as DNA: TGTGCCAGCAGCAAAAGGGGGACGCCGGCAACTAATGAAAAACTGTTTTTT.

The J gene is TRBJ2-3, the V gene TRBV4-1; either TRBD1 or TRBD2 may supply D (5 bases each). This CDR3 contains 15 residues. Trimming took 4 bases from V and 4 from J, leaving 15 bases between them. Germline CDR1 reads MGHRA; CDR2 reads YSYEKL. The CDR3: CASSPRGQGPDTQYF. CDR3 coding DNA: TGCGCCAGCAGCCCACGCGGGCAGGGCCCAGATACGCAGTATTTT.

The gene calls are TRBV2 and TRBJ2-7; 9 positions agree with TRBD1. V trimming: 8 bases; J trimming: 2 bases; junction bases outside the gene matches: 7. Germline CDR1 SNHLY, CDR2 FYNNEI. This CDR3 region has 14 residues. CDR3 sequence (DNA): TGTGCCAGCCTCCGGACAGGGGTTGCCTACGAGCAGTACTTC. Its translation is CASLRTGVAYEQYF.

The chain joins TRBV7-2 to TRBJ1-1; D gene uncertain. The length of the CDR3 is 13 residues. V lost 4 bases to trimming and J lost 6 bases, with 12 bases between them. Germline V gene lookup returns CDR1 SGHTA and CDR2 FQGNSA. CDR3 protein: CASSWEDGSEAFF. In DNA, the CDR3 is TGTGCCAGCAGCTGGGAGGATGGGTCTGAAGCTTTCTTT.

The chain combines TRBV2 with TRBJ1-1, with TRBD1 matching 7 bases. The trim removed 6 bases at V and 3 bases at J, leaving 7 bases unmatched. Germline V lookup: CDR1 SNHLY, CDR2 FYNNEI. The CDR3 has 14 amino acids. CDR3: CASSSGGGYTEAFF. In nucleotides, the CDR3 is TGTGCCAGCAGCTCAGGAGGGGGCTACACTGAAGCTTTCTTT.

The rearrangement joins TRBV10-1 to TRBJ2-5; no reliable D call. The CDR3 loop spans 13 amino acids. CDR1 and CDR2 from the germline V gene are WNHNN and SYGVQD (reference sequence). The germline V and J ends were trimmed by 3 bases and 5 bases, with 10 bases remaining between them. In DNA form, the CDR3 reads TGCGCCAGCAGTGAAGGTCCCGGCGAGACCCAGTACTTC. Its translation: CASSEGPGETQYF.

This clone appeared once. This chain links TRBV27 with TRBJ2-2, with D possibly called TRBD1 or TRBD2 (5 bases each). The CDR3 totals 14 residues. Deletions cut 3 bases from V and 5 bases from J, with 10 bases between. Germline values: CDR1 MNHEY, CDR2 SMNVEV (reference sequence). The CDR3 DNA is TGTGCCAGCAGTTTGTATGGGGGAACCGGGGAGCTGTTTTTT. This encodes CASSLYGGTGELFF.

V usage is TRBV2 and J usage is TRBJ1-1; D is uncertain. This CDR3 is built from 14 residues. Germline loops: CDR1 SNHLY, CDR2 FYNNEI. Trimming left V 4 bases short and J 0 bases short, with 9 bases between. CDR3 sequence: CASSVTALNTEAFF. CDR3 bases: TGTGCCAGCAGTGTTACTGCTCTGAACACTGAAGCTTTCTTT.

The chain joins TRBV27 to TRBJ1-2, with D unclear. The ends were cut back, 5 bases at V and 8 bases at J, with 15 bases in the middle. CDR3 length: 13 amino acids. The germline V gene encodes CDR1 MNHEY and CDR2 SMNVEV (reference sequence). Here the CDR3 reads CASSTDRRRGYTF. The CDR3 DNA follows: TGTGCCAGCAGTACCGACCGCCGTCGGGGCTACACCTTC.

Turning to this clone: A far larger clone is a single base away, which makes a read error likely. Different DNA sequences within this sample yield the same CDR3. The CDR3 sequence: CASSYPHGGSYNEQFF. The CDR3 coding sequence is TGTGCCAGTAGTTACCCTCACGGAGGTTCCTACAATGAGCAGTTCTTC. V is TRBV28 and J is TRBJ2-1, with D possibly being TRBD2 (5 bases). This CDR3 has 16 amino acids. CDR1 is MDHEN, CDR2 SYDVKM, per germline.

The sample holds one count of this clone. The V call is TRBV18, the J call TRBJ2-7; tentative D call: TRBD1 (5 bases). Trimming pared 3 bases from V and 1 base from J, leaving 19 bases between. CDR1 is KGHSH and CDR2 is LQKENI in the germline V gene. The CDR3 covers 17 residues. As DNA, the CDR3 is TGTGCCAGCTCACCCCTTCCCTTGGCAAGGGGATCCTACGAGCAGTACTTC. It translates to CASSPLPLARGSYEQYF.

The V call is TRBV7-8, the J call TRBJ2-1; TRBD2 aligns across 9 bases. Germline assignment: CDR1 SGHVS and CDR2 FQNEAQ. Trimming at V came to 1 base and at J to 5 bases, leaving 9 bases not matched to a gene. The CDR3 has 17 amino acids. In DNA, the CDR3 is TGTGCCAGCAGCTTAGAGGGCCTAGCGGGATGGGACAATGAGCAGTTCTTC. Protein: CASSLEGLAGWDNEQFF.

V and J are TRBV18 and TRBJ2-1; 8 nucleotides align to TRBD1. V was pared by 2 bases and J by 8 bases, with 14 bases of the junction left unmatched. CDR1 is KGHSH, CDR2 LQKENI, per germline. The CDR3 is 17 residues long. The CDR3 protein is CASSPEVGQGIGDEQFF. The CDR3 nucleotides read TGTGCCAGCTCACCAGAAGTAGGACAGGGAATTGGGGATGAGCAGTTCTTC.

Of note for this clone: This sample includes further DNA sequences coding for the same CDR3. The rearrangement joins TRBV15 to TRBJ1-2; D is unresolved. This CDR3 is 13 amino acids long. V shed 1 base and J shed 3 bases, with 6 bases lying between them. Per germline, CDR1 LNHNV and CDR2 YYDKDF (reference sequence). CDR3 nucleotides: TGTGCCACCAGCAGAGGAACAGACTATGGCTACACCTTC. Its protein product is CATSRGTDYGYTF.

The chain combines TRBV28 with TRBJ2-1; 13 positions agree with TRBD2. Germline V lookup: CDR1 MDHEN, CDR2 SYDVKM. This CDR3 is built from 17 residues. The V and J ends lost 8 bases and 0 bases, in that order; junction bases with no gene match: 7. The CDR3 spells CASGGLAGLGSYNEQFF. In DNA form, the CDR3 reads TGTGCCAGCGGGGGACTAGCGGGACTCGGCTCCTACAATGAGCAGTTCTTC.

The rearrangement links TRBV11-2 to TRBJ2-1; the D is unclear. V lost 3 bases, J lost 0 bases, and 6 bases lay in between. CDR1 is SGHAT and CDR2 is FQNNGV in the germline V gene. The CDR3 contains 14 residues. The CDR3 region is CASSFSSSYNEQFF. DNA of the CDR3: TGTGCCAGCAGCTTCTCGTCCTCCTACAATGAGCAGTTCTTC.

The chain joins TRBV9 to TRBJ2-1; D may be TRBD2 (6 bases). Germline values: CDR1 SGDLS, CDR2 YYNGEE. V lost 0 bases and J 5 bases, leaving 12 bases between the germline ends. The CDR3 consists of 15 residues. The CDR3 coding sequence is TGTGCCAGCAGCGTAGTAGGGAGGACTGACAATGAGCAGTTCTTC. Amino acids: CASSVVGRTDNEQFF.

This rearrangement joins TRBV6-1 to TRBJ1-1; D uncertain. This CDR3 is built from 14 residues. Germline CDR1 MNHNS, CDR2 SASEGT. V was cut by 7 bases and J by 5 bases, with 17 bases left in between. DNA of the CDR3: TGTGCCAGCACCCTGACTGGGCGGGGAACTGAAGCTTTCTTT. Protein product: CASTLTGRGTEAFF.

V gene TRBV6-1 combines with J gene TRBJ2-5; perhaps D is TRBD1 or TRBD2 (5 bases each). The V gene's germline CDR1 is MNHNS and CDR2 SASEGT. V lost 3 bases, J lost 5 bases, and 16 bases lay in between. The CDR3 loop spans 15 amino acids. The CDR3 loop reads CASSEGRELVETQYF. In DNA, the CDR3 is TGTGCCAGCAGTGAGGGCAGGGAGTTGGTGGAGACCCAGTACTTC.

The J gene is TRBJ2-5, the V gene TRBV4-1, with 7 nucleotides matching TRBD2. This CDR3 is built from 13 residues. From germline, CDR1 is MGHRA and CDR2 YSYEKL. Germline trimming cut 0 bases from V and 11 bases from J; bases unmatched to any gene: 6. This CDR3 reads CASSQDSWGGQYF. The DNA for the CDR3 is TGCGCCAGCAGCCAAGATTCGTGGGGAGGGCAGTACTTC.